Listed here are 5 T cell receptor beta chains from one sample, sequenced in a study of PD-1 blockade in classical Hodgkin lymphoma. Profiled with immunoSEQ multiplex PCR; TCRdb holds only in-frame clones, not every one. In the table there are 13,000 or so clones, approximately 80% of which are singletons. Noted time point: cycle 4 day 1 (C4D1), after around six weeks of nivolumab. The patients all showed relapse after autologous stem cell transplantation, while their brentuximab vedotin exposure varied. Here the sequenced sample was peripheral blood mononuclear cells (PBMCs), taken before the fourth cycle of nivolumab. Every receptor here comes from a human donor with classical Hodgkin lymphoma.

The genes are TRBV7-2 and TRBJ1-2; D gene unclear. Deletions cut 2 bases from V and 7 bases from J, with 14 bases between. The CDR3 is 14 amino acids. The germline CDR1 and CDR2 sequences are SGHTA and FQGNSA. In nucleotides, the CDR3 is TGTGCCAGCAGCTTACGTAGGCCGGAAGGTGGCTACACCTTC. It is translated as CASSLRRPEGGYTF.

Only one count was recorded for this clone. This chain connects TRBV7-9 to TRBJ2-7, with D uncertain. Germline V gene lookup returns CDR1 SEHNR and CDR2 FQNEAQ (reference sequence). The CDR3 has 13 residues. Trimming took 3 bases from V and 3 from J, leaving 9 bases between them. Here the CDR3 DNA reads TGTGCCAGCAGCTTCTCTCGCGACTACGAGCAGTACTTC. As protein: CASSFSRDYEQYF.

This chain's CDR3 is CASSVDGSNQPQHF. The CDR3 DNA is TGTGCCAGCAGCGTTGACGGAAGCAATCAGCCCCAGCATTTT. V and J are TRBV9 and TRBJ1-5; no clear D. CDR1 is SGDLS and CDR2 is YYNGEE in the germline V gene. Trimming removed 2 bases from V and 1 base from J, with 7 bases in between. The CDR3 has 14 amino acids. Complete variable domain (other parts from reference TRBV9 and TRBJ1-5): DSGVTQTPKHLITATGQRVTLRCSPRSGDLSVYWYQQSLDQGLQFLIQYYNGEERAKGNILERFSAQQFPDLHSELNLSSLELGDSALYFCASSVDGSNQPQHFGDGTRLSIL.

This rearrangement joins TRBV5-1 to TRBJ1-4; D perhaps matches TRBD1 (5 bases). This CDR3 contains 15 residues. Per germline, CDR1 SGHRS and CDR2 YFSETQ. V was trimmed by 4 bases and J by 6 bases, leaving 16 bases between them. As DNA, the CDR3 is TGCGCCAGCAGCCTAATGGGACGGCGAGATGAAAAACTGTTTTTT. Its protein product is CASSLMGRRDEKLFF.

This sequence joins TRBV18 and TRBJ2-2; 7 bases map to TRBD1. The CDR3 totals 16 residues. Looked up from germline, CDR1 is KGHSH and CDR2 is LQKENI. V lost 4 bases, J lost 0 bases, and 5 bases stayed unmatched. CDR3: CASSRRDSSNTGELFF. CDR3 DNA: TGTGCCAGCTCACGAAGGGACAGCTCGAACACCGGGGAGCTGTTTTTT.